The clone carrying this T cell receptor beta chain was counted only a few times. Authors' analysis steps: How many nucleated cells were present was estimated from reference gene primer amplification. Generated by immunoSEQ multiplex PCR, the TCRdb table keeps only in-frame clones and is missing some. Clone size and the V and J calls come from that table; the DNA yielded D and trimming. Among roughly 300,000 clones listed, approximately 83% were seen once. This specimen belongs to a study of blood T cell repertoires in COVID-19. Study-wide context: Some COVID-19 samples were acute and others convalescent; all came from the United States, Italy and Spain. Sources were T cells, B-cell-depleted T cells, or PBMCs; the material itself was cDNA or gDNA.

The TCR originated in a woman in her fifties or sixties who had recovered from COVID-19. The sequenced sample consisted of peripheral blood.

The CDR3, as DNA: TGTGCCAGCGCTCTGTTGGGGCTAGCGGGACGATTTTCCTACAATGAGCAGTTCTTC. As protein: CASALLGLAGRFSYNEQFF. V is TRBV27 and J is TRBJ2-1, with 9 bases that match TRBD2. The J segment lost 1 base and the V segment lost 8 bases, leaving 18 bases of the junction unmatched. The CDR3 spans 19 residues. Germline V gene data show CDR1 as MNHEY and CDR2 as SMNVEV (reference sequence).